The 5 T cell receptor beta chains reported below all come from one sample, sequenced in a study of tumor T cells in aggressive B-cell lymphoma. Profiling relied on immunoSEQ multiplex PCR, and the TCRdb table lists in-frame clones only, not all of them. This sample yields 2,000 to 2,500 clones, of which approximately 80% are seen a single time; roughly 4% belongs to the top ten. The sequenced material came from tumor tissue. The receptors were gathered from an adult with diffuse large B cell lymphoma.

The genes are TRBV5-1 and TRBJ2-7; 8 nucleotides align to TRBD1. The CDR3 is 14 amino acids. Losses at the gene ends were 2 bases for V and 3 bases for J; bases not matched to a gene: 4. Germline CDR1 and CDR2: SGHRS and YFSETQ. CDR3 amino acids: CASSFGQGFYEQYF. The CDR3 coding sequence is TGCGCCAGCAGCTTTGGACAGGGTTTCTACGAGCAGTACTTC.

The CDR3 region has the DNA TGTGCCAGTAGTATAGGACAGGACTACGAGCAGTACTTC. Encoded protein: CASSIGQDYEQYF. The chain links TRBV19 to TRBJ2-7, with D tentatively TRBD1 (6 bases). Germline assignment: CDR1 LNHDA and CDR2 SQIVND (reference sequence). Trimming took 1 base from V and 3 from J, leaving 7 bases between them. The length of the CDR3 is 13 residues. Using reference TRBV19 and TRBJ2-7 for the parts outside the CDR3, the full variable domain is DGGITQSPKYLFRKEGQNVTLSCEQNLNHDAMYWYRQDPGQGLRLIYYSQIVNDFQKGDIAEGYSVSREKKESFPLTVTSAQKNPTAFYLCASSIGQDYEQYFGPGTRLTVT.

The chain joins TRBV7-2 to TRBJ2-7, with TRBD1 matching over 11 bases. V was clipped by 1 base and J by 9 bases; unmatched bases: 2. Germline V CDR1 and CDR2: SGHTA, FQGNSA. The CDR3 is made up of 13 amino acids. CDR3 loop: CASSLGTGGGQYF. The CDR3, as DNA: TGTGCCAGCAGCTTAGGGACAGGGGGCGGGCAGTACTTC.

This chain uses TRBV5-1 with TRBJ2-7; TRBD1 agrees at 8 bases. This CDR3 contains 12 residues. CDR1 SGHRS and CDR2 YFSETQ come from the germline V gene. The ends lost 5 bases at V and 5 bases at J; junction bases unmatched: 3. CDR3 loop: CASRTGVHEQYF. CDR3 sequence (DNA): TGCGCCAGCAGGACAGGGGTCCACGAGCAGTACTTC.

The chain has TRBV28 and TRBJ2-5, with 7 positions matching TRBD1. The tail of the sequence fits TRBJ2-7 better, so the J call may be wrong. CDR3 length equals 15 residues. Germline V gene lookup returns CDR1 MDHEN and CDR2 SYDVKM. This chain's CDR3 is CASSLGGQGVHEQYF. For the CDR3, the DNA is TGTGCCAGCAGCCTGGGTGGGCAGGGGGTCCACGAGCAGTACTTC.